Listed below are T cell receptor beta chains from one sample, sequenced in a study of CD8 T cells in Susac syndrome. One entry per CDR3 protein, called by TCRdb with MiXCR from the immunoSEQ multiplex PCR reads. The sample holds about 120,000 distinct CDR3 sequences; roughly 94% are singletons and the top ten take 0.25% to 0.3%. Sequenced: CD8+ T cells from PBMCs. These receptor sequences come from a human donor with Susac syndrome. The CDR3 runs from the conserved cysteine through the conserved F or W. The D gene is left open where the match is weak. Clone size is shown for a subset of rows, as once, few, many or a class of expanded clone.

j_call,clone_size,v_call,d_call,cdr3_aa,cdr3_nt
TRBJ1-2,-,TRBV27,-,CASSPGTYGYTF,TGTGCCAGCAGTCCTGGGACCTATGGCTACACCTTC
TRBJ2-1,-,TRBV6-5,TRBD1,CASSYSLTGWTGNEQFF,TGTGCCAGCAGTTACTCATTGACAGGGTGGACAGGGAATGAGCAGTTCTTC
TRBJ2-7,-,TRBV5-6,-,CASSDFSYEQYF,TGTGCCAGCAGCGATTTTTCCTACGAGCAGTACTTC
TRBJ2-1,-,TRBV9,-,CASSASGDYNEQFF,TGTGCCAGCAGCGCCTCGGGGGACTACAATGAGCAGTTCTTC
TRBJ2-3,-,TRBV7-9,TRBD2,CARSSGGADTQYF,TGTGCCAGAAGTAGCGGGGGGGCAGATACGCAGTATTTT
TRBJ1-5,once,TRBV27,TRBD1,CASSSGTGPQPQHF,TGTGCCAGCAGTTCCGGGACAGGCCCTCAGCCCCAGCATTTT
TRBJ2-3,-,TRBV13,-,CASSSVSDTQYF,TGTGCCAGCAGCTCGGTCTCAGATACGCAGTATTTT
TRBJ2-1,-,TRBV13,TRBD2,CASSLTSGVYNEQFF,TGTGCCAGCAGCTTAACTAGCGGAGTCTACAATGAGCAGTTCTTC
TRBJ2-1,-,TRBV4-1,-,CASSQVSQGNEQFF,TGCGCCAGCAGCCAAGTATCACAGGGAAATGAGCAGTTCTTC
TRBJ2-7,-,TRBV19,-,CASKITPGTYEQYF,TGTGCCAGTAAGATAACTCCGGGGACCTACGAGCAGTACTTC
TRBJ2-5,-,TRBV20-1,TRBD2,CSADSASGEETQYF,TGCAGTGCTGACTCCGCTAGCGGGGAAGAGACCCAGTACTTC
TRBJ2-6,-,TRBV12-3/TRBV12-4,-,CASSLGPSGANVLTF,TGTGCCAGCAGTTTAGGACCATCTGGGGCCAACGTCCTGACTTTC
TRBJ2-5,-,TRBV25-1,-,CASSDFLGYETQYF,TGTGCCAGCAGTGATTTTTTGGGGTACGAGACCCAGTACTTC
TRBJ2-7,-,TRBV7-2,-,CASSASGYEQYF,TGTGCCAGCAGTGCAAGCGGTTACGAGCAGTACTTC
TRBJ1-6,-,TRBV20-1,-,CSARGERSDSPLHF,TGCAGTGCTAGAGGGGAGAGGAGCGATTCACCCCTCCACTTT
TRBJ2-2,-,TRBV3-1,-,CASSQDNERELFF,TGTGCCAGCAGCCAAGATAACGAGCGGGAGCTGTTTTTT
TRBJ2-1,once,TRBV7-2,-,CASSPAGLSTYNEQFF,TGTGCCAGCAGCCCCGCGGGACTCTCGACCTACAATGAGCAGTTCTTC
TRBJ1-1,-,TRBV15,-,CATSRVGLSEAFF,TGTGCCACCAGCAGAGTAGGGTTATCTGAAGCTTTCTTT
TRBJ1-5,-,TRBV20-1,TRBD1,CSAPKQGTNQPQHF,TGCAGTGCTCCCAAACAGGGGACGAATCAGCCCCAGCATTTT
TRBJ2-1,-,TRBV5-4,TRBD1,CASRPTGDREFF,TGTGCCAGCAGGCCTACAGGGGATCGGGAGTTCTTC
TRBJ2-2,-,TRBV30,-,CAWRWGWTGELFF,TGTGCCTGGAGGTGGGGTTGGACCGGGGAGCTGTTTTTT
TRBJ2-7,-,TRBV13,TRBD1,CASSPPGQFYEQYF,TGTGCCAGCAGCCCACCGGGACAGTTCTACGAGCAGTACTTC
TRBJ2-3,-,TRBV24-1,-,CATSDHELDTAQYF,TGTGCCACCAGTGATCACGAACTAGATACGGCGCAGTATTTT
TRBJ2-7,-,TRBV6-5,-,CASSYRTASEQYF,TGTGCCAGCAGTTACCGGACCGCCTCCGAGCAGTACTTC
TRBJ2-5,-,TRBV3-1,TRBD1,CASSTGDRGLQETQYF,TGTGCCAGCAGCACCGGGGACAGGGGGTTACAAGAGACCCAGTACTTC
TRBJ2-1,-,TRBV4-2,-,CASSQDPSFTYNEQFF,TGTGCCAGCAGCCAAGATCCTAGCTTTACCTACAATGAGCAGTTCTTC
TRBJ2-3,once,TRBV27,TRBD2,CASSLPGGGTDTQYF,TGTGCCAGCAGTTTACCGGGGGGAGGGACAGATACGCAGTATTTT
TRBJ1-1,-,TRBV9,-,CASSVGSNADTEAFF,TGTGCCAGCAGCGTAGGCTCAAACGCCGACACTGAAGCTTTCTTT
TRBJ2-1,once,TRBV6-2/TRBV6-3,TRBD1,CASSYPEPGQGAYEQFF,TGTGCCAGCAGTTATCCCGAACCGGGACAGGGGGCGTATGAGCAGTTCTTC
TRBJ1-1,-,TRBV3-1,-,CASSQTGYYMNTEAFF,TGTGCCAGCAGCCAAACTGGGTACTACATGAACACTGAAGCTTTCTTT
TRBJ1-1,-,TRBV27,-,CASSQTALVTEAFF,TGTGCCAGCAGTCAGACAGCCTTGGTCACTGAAGCTTTCTTT
TRBJ1-1,-,TRBV19,TRBD1,CASNPGQGGGTEAFF,TGTGCCAGTAACCCGGGACAGGGAGGGGGAACTGAAGCTTTCTTT
TRBJ2-5,-,TRBV5-1,TRBD1,CASSSFPTGAQTQYF,TGCGCCAGCAGCTCCTTCCCTACAGGGGCACAGACCCAGTACTTC
TRBJ2-1,once,TRBV6-5,TRBD1,CASSYFGTGSKDNEQFF,TGTGCCAGCAGTTACTTCGGGACAGGGTCAAAGGACAATGAGCAGTTCTTC
TRBJ1-5,-,TRBV15,-,CATSRVVTGRGVNQPQHF,TGTGCCACCAGCAGAGTCGTTACAGGCAGAGGGGTAAATCAGCCCCAGCATTTT
TRBJ2-1,-,TRBV29-1,-,CSVESGPSYNEQFF,TGCAGCGTTGAATCCGGCCCTTCCTACAATGAGCAGTTCTTC
TRBJ2-5,-,TRBV7-9,TRBD1,CASSLDPGTDQETQYF,TGTGCCAGCAGCTTAGATCCCGGGACAGATCAAGAGACCCAGTACTTC
TRBJ2-5,-,TRBV4-3,-,CASSPRFPVVAAETQYF,TGCGCCAGCAGCCCCCGGTTCCCAGTTGTGGCAGCAGAGACCCAGTACTTC
TRBJ2-3,-,TRBV5-1,-,CASSVERRSTDTQYF,TGCGCCAGCAGTGTGGAACGGAGAAGCACAGATACGCAGTATTTT
TRBJ1-4,-,TRBV13,TRBD1,CASSLRGTDRKLFF,TGTGCCAGCAGCTTAAGGGGGACAGATCGAAAACTGTTTTTT
TRBJ2-5,once,TRBV3-1,-,CASSQDVISDETQYF,TGTGCCAGCAGCCAAGATGTAATAAGTGATGAGACCCAGTACTTC
TRBJ2-7,-,TRBV25-1,-,CASSVSSYEQYF,TGTGCCAGCAGTGTGAGCTCCTACGAGCAGTACTTC
TRBJ2-3,once,TRBV29-1,TRBD2,CSVEGGASGRTDTQYF,TGCAGCGTTGAAGGGGGAGCTAGCGGGCGCACAGATACGCAGTATTTT
TRBJ1-6,-,TRBV30,TRBD1,CAWRRDRVIGPLHF,TGTGCCTGGAGGAGGGACAGGGTAATTGGGCCCCTCCACTTT
TRBJ2-1,-,TRBV27,-,CASSLYSYNEQFF,TGTGCCAGCAGTTTATATTCCTACAATGAGCAGTTCTTC
TRBJ1-2,once,TRBV5-6,TRBD1,CASSLEGQYGYTF,TGTGCCAGCAGCTTGGAGGGACAGTATGGCTACACCTTC
TRBJ2-5,once,TRBV5-6,-,CASSLGDIQETQYF,TGTGCCAGCAGCTTGGGGGACATCCAAGAGACCCAGTACTTC
TRBJ2-2,once,TRBV5-1,-,CARPSFFTGELFF,TGCGCCCGTCCGTCCTTTTTCACCGGGGAGCTGTTTTTT
TRBJ2-6,-,TRBV9,TRBD1,CASSASGTGVSGANVLTF,TGTGCCAGCAGCGCCTCCGGGACAGGGGTATCTGGGGCCAACGTCCTGACTTTC
TRBJ2-7,-,TRBV6-5,TRBD2,CASNAGGYEQYF,TGTGCCAGCAATGCCGGGGGGTACGAGCAGTACTTC
TRBJ1-6,-,TRBV19,-,CASSMRQINSPLHF,TGTGCCAGTAGTATGAGGCAAATCAATTCACCCCTCCACTTT
TRBJ1-2,-,TRBV23-1,-,CASELSDYGYTF,TGCGCCAGCGAACTGAGTGACTATGGCTACACCTTC
TRBJ2-7,-,TRBV4-1,TRBD1,CASSQDMTGGFYEQYF,TGCGCCAGCAGCCAAGACATGACAGGGGGTTTCTACGAGCAGTACTTC
TRBJ2-1,-,TRBV29-1,TRBD2,CSVEFSSGGENEQFF,TGCAGCGTTGAATTTTCTAGCGGGGGGGAAAATGAGCAGTTCTTC
TRBJ2-5,-,TRBV29-1,TRBD1,CSEGQGQETQYF,TGCAGCGAAGGACAGGGTCAAGAGACCCAGTACTTC
TRBJ2-1,-,TRBV9,TRBD1,CASSPWDSDDEQFF,TGTGCCAGCAGCCCGTGGGACAGTGACGATGAGCAGTTCTTC
TRBJ2-7,-,TRBV19,-,CASGGSEQYF,TGTGCCAGTGGGGGGAGCGAGCAGTACTTC